The next 18 T cell receptor beta chains were all read from a single sample in a study of blood T cell repertoires in COVID-19. Produced via immunoSEQ multiplex PCR; TCRdb's table is partial and in-frame only. The sample yields about 140,000 clones, around four fifths seen once. Source material: PBMCs or T cells enriched from blood (not recorded which). The receptors were sampled from a man aged 70-80 years who had been exposed to COVID-19.

The rearrangement joins TRBV9 to TRBJ2-2, with no clear D. This CDR3 is built from 15 residues. V was clipped by 2 bases and J by 0 bases, with 8 bases between them. Germline assignment: CDR1 SGDLS and CDR2 YYNGEE. This chain's CDR3 is CASSVGQANTGELFF. CDR3 DNA: TGTGCCAGCAGCGTTGGGCAGGCGAACACCGGGGAGCTGTTTTTT.

V and J are TRBV5-4 and TRBJ1-2, with 8 bases identical to TRBD1. CDR1 is SGHNT, CDR2 YYREEE, per germline (reference sequence). With 3 bases clipped from V and 3 bases from J, the junction kept 4 bases outside the gene matches. This CDR3 has 14 residues. In DNA form, the CDR3 reads TGTGCCAGCAGCTCCGGACAGGGCGACTATGGCTACACCTTC. Amino acids: CASSSGQGDYGYTF.

This sequence joins TRBV19 and TRBJ2-3; D is possibly TRBD2 (6 bases). CDR3 size: 16 residues. The germline gives CDR1 LNHDA, CDR2 SQIVND (reference sequence). V was shortened by 4 bases and J by 1 base, with 15 bases between the two germline ends. CDR3: CASSRDSGSRTDTQYF. The CDR3 coding sequence is TGTGCCAGTAGTAGAGATAGCGGTTCCCGCACAGATACGCAGTATTTT. Together with reference TRBV19 and TRBJ2-3, the CDR3 gives the full variable domain: DGGITQSPKYLFRKEGQNVTLSCEQNLNHDAMYWYRQDPGQGLRLIYYSQIVNDFQKGDIAEGYSVSREKKESFPLTVTSAQKNPTAFYLCASSRDSGSRTDTQYFGPGTRLTVL.

This clone was recorded only once. The DNA of the CDR3 is TGTGCCAGCAGCCAAGCATGGATAGCGGGGGGTGGGGAGACCCAGTACTTC. The encoded protein is CASSQAWIAGGGETQYF. The chain has TRBV3-1 (or the pseudogene TRBV3-2) and TRBJ2-5; 10 bases map to TRBD2. The length of the CDR3 is 17 residues. In germline, CDR1 is LGHDT, CDR2 YNNKEL (reference sequence). V lost 1 base and J lost 5; bases outside the gene matches: 10.

CDR3 region: CASSYTRQGSTEAFF. The CDR3 nucleotides read TGTGCCAGCAGTTACACCCGACAGGGGAGCACTGAAGCTTTCTTT. This chain joins TRBV6-5 and TRBJ1-1; TRBD1 aligns across 8 bases. CDR1 MNHEY and CDR2 SVGAGI come from the germline V gene. The CDR3 spans 15 residues. V gave up 2 bases and J gave up 4 bases; unmatched junction bases: 6.

Only one count was recorded for this clone. The gene calls are TRBV5-1 and TRBJ2-3, with D perhaps TRBD2 (5 bases). The CDR3 consists of 14 residues. V lost 0 bases, J lost 4 bases, and 9 bases lay in between. Germline values: CDR1 SGHRS, CDR2 YFSETQ. CDR3 loop: CASSLGGSADTQYF. In nucleotides, the CDR3 is TGCGCCAGCAGCTTGGGTGGTAGCGCAGATACGCAGTATTTT.

The V gene is TRBV10-1, the J gene TRBJ2-5, with 7 bases aligning to TRBD2. V shed 2 bases, J shed 2 bases, and the junction held 5 bases outside the gene matches. Germline V gene lookup returns CDR1 WNHNN and CDR2 SYGVQD (reference sequence). The CDR3 totals 15 residues. The CDR3: CASSEIGGRQETQYF. The CDR3 nucleotides read TGCGCCAGCAGTGAGATCGGGGGGAGGCAAGAGACCCAGTACTTC.

This chain uses TRBV7-9 with TRBJ1-4; D is unresolved. The CDR3 totals 13 residues. V was clipped by 5 bases and J by 8 bases, with 12 bases between them. In germline, CDR1 is SEHNR, CDR2 FQNEAQ (reference sequence). CDR3: CASSQAGREKLFF. CDR3 sequence (DNA): TGTGCCAGCAGCCAAGCGGGGAGGGAAAAACTGTTTTTT.

This chain links TRBV7-2 with TRBJ1-1, with 11 bases fitting TRBD1. The J segment lost 8 bases and the V segment lost 6 bases, leaving 14 bases of the junction unmatched. The CDR3 sequence is 16 residues long. Germline V gene lookup returns CDR1 SGHTA and CDR2 FQGNSA. CDR3 protein: CASSSITGTGGGEAFF. CDR3 DNA sequence: TGTGCCAGCAGTTCTATCACCGGGACAGGGGGTGGCGAAGCTTTCTTT.

This chain joins TRBV5-1 and TRBJ2-7; TRBD2 matches at 9 bases. V was clipped by 4 bases and J by 0 bases; unmatched bases: 2. The CDR3 is 14 amino acids. Germline lookup yields CDR1 SGHRS and CDR2 YFSETQ. In DNA form, the CDR3 reads TGCGCCAGCAGCCAGACTAGCGGCTCCTACGAGCAGTACTTC. Translation: CASSQTSGSYEQYF.

The chain joins TRBV29-1 to TRBJ1-4; tentatively, D is TRBD1 (5 bases). The CDR3 covers 13 residues. Trimming took off 3 bases at V and 0 bases at J, with 5 bases between the two ends. Germline CDR1 and CDR2: SQVTM and ANQGSEA. The CDR3 here is CSVETATNEKLFF. CDR3 coding DNA: TGCAGCGTTGAGACAGCAACTAATGAAAAACTGTTTTTT.

The chain combines TRBV27 with TRBJ1-5; perhaps TRBD1 as D (6 bases). This CDR3 region has 14 residues. The V end lost 4 bases, the J end lost 2 bases, and 9 bases lay between the germline ends. Germline loops: CDR1 MNHEY, CDR2 SMNVEV (reference sequence). The CDR3 nucleotides read TGTGCCAGCAGTTCAAGGACAGGCAATCAGCCCCAGCATTTT. Amino acid sequence: CASSSRTGNQPQHF.

This clone was detected only a few times. The V and J genes are TRBV18 and TRBJ2-2, with D perhaps matching TRBD2 (5 bases). The V gene's germline CDR1 is KGHSH and CDR2 LQKENI. V lost 2 bases and J 0 bases, leaving 10 bases between the germline ends. The CDR3 consists of 16 residues. The CDR3 DNA follows: TGTGCCAGCTCACCAGGAGCGGTCCCGAACACCGGGGAGCTGTTTTTT. Its protein is CASSPGAVPNTGELFF.

This clone was picked up one time. V gene TRBV29-1 combines with J gene TRBJ2-1; 15 nucleotides line up with TRBD2. Germline lookup yields CDR1 SQVTM and CDR2 ANQGSEA. V gave up 6 bases and J gave up 2 bases; unmatched junction bases: 8. CDR3 length: 17 amino acids. The CDR3 DNA reads TGCAGCGTCCGGACTAGCGGGAGGGCCGAAACCTACAATGAGCAGTTCTTC. It codes for CSVRTSGRAETYNEQFF.

This clone appeared a single time. The V gene is TRBV12-3 or TRBV12-4, the J gene TRBJ1-2; 7 nucleotides line up with TRBD1. J lost 7 bases, V lost 7 bases, and 9 bases had no gene match. The CDR3 has 13 amino acids. CDR3 sequence (DNA): TGTGCCAGCACCCCCGACAGGGTCGTTGGCTACACCTTC. Amino acids: CASTPDRVVGYTF.

V gene TRBV5-8 combines with J gene TRBJ1-6; the match to TRBD1 covers 10 bases. Trimming removed 4 bases from V and 6 bases from J; junction bases left unmatched: 7. This CDR3 spans 16 amino acids. Germline V gene data show CDR1 as SGHTS and CDR2 as YDEGEE. The chain's CDR3 is CASSPPGQGFNSPLHF. The DNA for the CDR3 is TGTGCCAGCAGCCCACCGGGACAGGGGTTTAATTCACCCCTCCACTTT.

This clone was seen a handful of times. The rearrangement links TRBV7-2 to TRBJ1-5; tentatively, D is TRBD1 (6 bases). Trimming left V 2 bases short and J 1 base short, with 9 bases between. The CDR3 consists of 15 residues. Germline V gene data show CDR1 as SGHTA and CDR2 as FQGNSA. The CDR3 is CASSLTRGSNQPQHF. Here the CDR3 DNA reads TGTGCCAGCAGCTTAACCAGGGGAAGCAATCAGCCCCAGCATTTT. Drawing the rest from reference TRBV7-2 and TRBJ1-5, the complete variable domain is GAGVSQSPSNKVTEKGKDVELRCDPISGHTALYWYRQSLGQGLEFLIYFQGNSAPDKSGLPSDRFSAERTGGSVSTLTIQRTQQEDSAVYLCASSLTRGSNQPQHFGDGTRLSIL.

CDR3 sequence reads: CASSLSGLLNTGELFF. The CDR3 DNA sequence: TGCGCCAGCAGCTTATCAGGTTTACTTAACACCGGGGAGCTGTTTTTT. V and J are TRBV5-1 and TRBJ2-2; D gene uncertain. V lost 2 bases and J 2 bases, leaving 13 bases between the germline ends. The CDR3 sequence is 16 residues long. Germline values: CDR1 SGHRS, CDR2 YFSETQ.